The source of this TCR beta chain is a study of cytomegalovirus exposure and HLA in healthy donors. Regarding this clone: Its antigen remains unknown.

Primers included in the PCR were 60 Vbeta and 13 Jbeta primers. Using immunoSEQ multiplex PCR, the repertoire was profiled, and TCRdb retains in-frame clones only, with some absent. The sample lists about 110,000 clones; 55% to 75% were seen once. Germline CDR1 reads MNHEY; CDR2 reads SVGAGI. The V and J ends lost 5 bases and 10 bases respectively, with 15 bases between them. The CDR3 is made up of 14 amino acids. General study points: CMV serostatus alone was available as immune exposure information. Later genetic work tied a missense DCLRE1C variant to beta-chain V and J trimming. TRBV6-2, TRBV6-3 and some other V segments were unresolvable in 87-base-pair reads. A later look showed TCR association rates differing by HLA locus, highest for DRB1 and lowest for HLA-C.

The chain has TRBV6-5 and TRBJ1-6, with D possibly TRBD1 on 6 matching bases. Sequenced: PBMCs. The clonotype was recovered from a woman aged 70-85 years in good health and CMV-seropositive. CDR3 in amino acids: CASSIGQPYSPLHF. The CDR3, as DNA: TGTGCCAGCAGTATCGGACAGCCCTACTCACCCCTCCACTTT.